Presented here are 17 T cell receptor beta chains from one specimen sequenced in a study of beta chain features in type 1 diabetes. Notes on the study in general: There was a moderate but significant shortening of TCRB CDR3s in all four CD4+ subsets of Type 1 diabetes patients.

Sequencing targeted expressed TCRB transcripts, as all isolated RNA had been reverse transcribed. Data came from immunoSEQ multiplex PCR; TCRdb stores just in-frame clones and leaves some out. The sample consists of some 290,000 clones, approximately 14% of them appearing once. These receptors have no identified antigens. The sequencing input was naive CD4+ T cells from blood. These receptor sequences come from a man aged 30 to 45 with type 1 diabetes.

About this clone: Different DNA sequences within this sample yield the same CDR3. The chain couples TRBV5-1 to TRBJ2-7; 10 positions match TRBD1. CDR1 and CDR2 from the germline V gene are SGHRS and YFSETQ. V trimming: 3 bases; J trimming: 5 bases; junction bases outside the gene matches: 2. The CDR3 totals 13 residues. CDR3 bases: TGCGCCAGCAGCTCGGGACAGGGGAACGAGCAGTACTTC. Its protein product is CASSSGQGNEQYF. Combining the CDR3 with reference TRBV5-1 and TRBJ2-7 gives the whole variable domain KAGVTQTPRYLIKTRGQQVTLSCSPISGHRSVSWYQQTPGQGLQFLFEYFSETQRNKGNFPGRFSGRQFSNSRSEMNVSTLELGDSALYLCASSSGQGNEQYFGPGTRLTVT.

Points on this clone: The same CDR3 also results from other DNA sequences found in this sample. This rearrangement joins TRBV18 to TRBJ2-5, with 9 nucleotides matching TRBD1. The V gene's germline CDR1 is KGHSH and CDR2 LQKENI. V trimming: 3 bases; J trimming: 5 bases; junction bases outside the gene matches: 1. The CDR3 has 13 amino acids. CDR3 bases: TGTGCCAGCTCACCCGGACAGGGGGAGACCCAGTACTTC. Amino acid sequence: CASSPGQGETQYF.

This clone showed up just a few times. This rearrangement joins TRBV9 to TRBJ2-2, with 8 bases identical to TRBD2. The CDR3 length is 15 residues. Germline V CDR1 and CDR2: SGDLS, YYNGEE. J gave up 4 bases and V 4 bases, and 6 bases lay outside the gene matches. In nucleotides, the CDR3 is TGTGCCAGCAGCCCGGAGCGGGAGATCACCGGGGAGCTGTTTTTT. This gives the protein CASSPEREITGELFF.

This clone was observed a few times. This rearrangement joins TRBV18 to TRBJ2-5; the D gene is possibly TRBD2 (6 bases). Trimming removed 2 bases at V and 1 base at J, with 8 bases between. The CDR3 is 14 amino acids. Germline CDR1 reads KGHSH; CDR2 reads LQKENI. The CDR3 region has the DNA TGTGCCAGCTCACCAGGAGGGGTCCAAGAGACCCAGTACTTC. Translating it yields CASSPGGVQETQYF. The variable domain in full, completed from reference TRBV18 and TRBJ2-5, reads NAGVMQNPRHLVRRRGQEARLRCSPMKGHSHVYWYRQLPEEGLKFMVYLQKENIIDESGMPKERFSAEFPKEGPSILRIQQVVRGDSAAYFCASSPGGVQETQYFGPGTRLLVL.

J is TRBJ1-1 and V is TRBV30, with D uncertain. The V end lost 2 bases, the J end lost 1 base, and 8 bases lay between the germline ends. From germline, CDR1 is GTSNPN and CDR2 SVGIG (reference sequence). CDR3 length: 13 residues. The CDR3 DNA reads as TGTGCCTGGAGTCGGGTCGGGAACACTGAAGCTTTCTTT. As protein: CAWSRVGNTEAFF.

The chain uses TRBV28 and TRBJ2-3; no firm D call. From germline, CDR1 is MDHEN and CDR2 SYDVKM. The CDR3 covers 14 residues. V shed 3 bases and J shed 2 bases, with 9 bases lying between them. The DNA for the CDR3 is TGTGCCAGCAGTTTGGCACAAGACACAGATACGCAGTATTTT. Translated, it gives CASSLAQDTDTQYF.

The chain has TRBV27 and TRBJ1-2; TRBD1 agrees at 10 bases. V lost 8 bases, J lost 4 bases, and 7 bases stayed unmatched. Germline CDR1 and CDR2: MNHEY and SMNVEV (reference sequence). There are 14 residues in the CDR3. CDR3 in amino acids: CASRPRTGGYGYTF. The CDR3 DNA reads TGTGCCAGCCGGCCCCGGACAGGGGGCTATGGCTACACCTTC.

V usage is TRBV7-9 and J usage is TRBJ2-5; D gene uncertain. This CDR3 is 12 amino acids long. Germline assignment: CDR1 SEHNR and CDR2 FQNEAQ (reference sequence). V lost 1 base and J lost 7, with 7 bases in between. The CDR3 loop reads CASSLGSRTQYF. The CDR3 nucleotides read TGTGCCAGCAGCTTAGGATCCAGGACCCAGTACTTC. The full variable domain, with the rest looked up from reference TRBV7-9 and TRBJ2-5, is DTGVSQNPRHKITKRGQNVTFRCDPISEHNRLYWYRQTLGQGPEFLTYFQNEAQLEKSRLLSDRFSAERPKGSFSTLEIQRTEQGDSAMYLCASSLGSRTQYFGPGTRLLVL.

This sequence joins TRBV19 and TRBJ2-3, with TRBD2 identical over 8 bases. The CDR3 has 17 amino acids. The germline V gene has CDR1 LNHDA and CDR2 SQIVND (reference sequence). The V and J ends lost 6 bases and 4 bases, in that order; junction bases with no gene match: 15. For the CDR3, the DNA is TGTGCCAGTAGCCTCCGAAACGGGAGGGCCCGGCCAGATACGCAGTATTTT. Its translation is CASSLRNGRARPDTQYF.

The J gene is TRBJ2-2, the V gene TRBV5-1; 11 bases map to TRBD2. This CDR3 contains 16 residues. CDR1 and CDR2 from the germline V gene are SGHRS and YFSETQ. J lost 6 bases, V lost 7 bases, and 11 bases had no gene match. The DNA for the CDR3 is TGCGCCAGCCGCGTAGCGGGAGGGGCCGGCGCCGGGGAGCTGTTTTTT. Translation gives CASRVAGGAGAGELFF. Full variable domain (remainder filled in from reference TRBV5-1 and TRBJ2-2): KAGVTQTPRYLIKTRGQQVTLSCSPISGHRSVSWYQQTPGQGLQFLFEYFSETQRNKGNFPGRFSGRQFSNSRSEMNVSTLELGDSALYLCASRVAGGAGAGELFFGEGSRLTVL.

The CDR3 loop reads CASRGADYGYTF. The CDR3 DNA sequence: TGTGCCAGCAGAGGGGCAGATTATGGCTACACCTTC. The gene calls are TRBV7-2 and TRBJ1-2; D might be TRBD1 (5 bases). The length of the CDR3 is 12 residues. Trimming pared 6 bases from V and 5 bases from J, leaving 10 bases between. Germline V gene sequence: CDR1 SGHTA, CDR2 FQGNSA.

This clone was seen only a few times. The rearrangement uses TRBV30 and TRBJ2-1; 8 bases are a match to TRBD2. This CDR3 has 17 amino acids. Germline CDR1 reads GTSNPN; CDR2 reads SVGIG (reference sequence). V dropped 1 base and J dropped 2; count of bases not matched to a gene: 10. CDR3 in DNA: TGTGCCTGGAGTGCACGGCCGAGCGGGAGAGCCTACAATGAGCAGTTCTTC. Its protein product is CAWSARPSGRAYNEQFF.

The sample holds a few counts of this clone. The chain links TRBV6-5 to TRBJ1-5; maybe TRBD1 (5 bases). Deletions cut 7 bases from V and 0 bases from J, with 7 bases between. Per germline, CDR1 MNHEY and CDR2 SVGAGI. This CDR3 contains 13 residues. The CDR3 nucleotides are TGTGCCAGCACAGGGCATAGCAATCAGCCCCAGCATTTT. Translating it yields CASTGHSNQPQHF.

A few counts support this clone. The V call is TRBV10-3, the J call TRBJ2-5, with TRBD2 matching 12 bases. Germline V gene lookup returns CDR1 ENHRY and CDR2 SYGVKD. The V gene end was trimmed by 3 bases and the J gene end by 4 bases; junction bases not matched to a gene: 6. The CDR3 covers 16 residues. The CDR3 sequence: CAISDRLAGEGETQYF. The DNA of the CDR3 is TGTGCCATCAGTGACCGACTAGCGGGAGAGGGAGAGACCCAGTACTTC.

This clone was seen a handful of times. The chain uses TRBV6-5 and TRBJ2-1, with D possibly matching TRBD2 (6 bases). Germline V gene sequence: CDR1 MNHEY, CDR2 SVGAGI. Trimming stripped 6 bases from V and 4 bases from J, with 10 bases between. The CDR3 is 13 amino acids. This chain's CDR3 is CASREGTYNEQFF. The CDR3, as DNA: TGTGCCAGCAGGGAGGGGACTTACAATGAGCAGTTCTTC.

The chain couples TRBV7-2 to TRBJ1-2, with 11 positions matching TRBD1. V was pared by 5 bases and J by 3 bases, with 5 bases of the junction left unmatched. The CDR3 consists of 15 residues. Per germline, CDR1 SGHTA and CDR2 FQGNSA. The DNA for the CDR3 is TGTGCCAGCAGCCCGGACAGGGGGCTCCACTATGGCTACACCTTC. Translation gives CASSPDRGLHYGYTF.

The rearrangement uses TRBV30 and TRBJ2-2, with 7 nucleotides matching TRBD2. Trimming took 0 bases from V and 1 from J; bases not matched to a gene: 5. Germline V gene lookup returns CDR1 GTSNPN and CDR2 SVGIG (reference sequence). CDR3 length: 16 amino acids. The CDR3 DNA is TGTGCCTGGAGTGTGGGTCTAGCGGTGAACACCGGGGAGCTGTTTTTT. Its protein is CAWSVGLAVNTGELFF.